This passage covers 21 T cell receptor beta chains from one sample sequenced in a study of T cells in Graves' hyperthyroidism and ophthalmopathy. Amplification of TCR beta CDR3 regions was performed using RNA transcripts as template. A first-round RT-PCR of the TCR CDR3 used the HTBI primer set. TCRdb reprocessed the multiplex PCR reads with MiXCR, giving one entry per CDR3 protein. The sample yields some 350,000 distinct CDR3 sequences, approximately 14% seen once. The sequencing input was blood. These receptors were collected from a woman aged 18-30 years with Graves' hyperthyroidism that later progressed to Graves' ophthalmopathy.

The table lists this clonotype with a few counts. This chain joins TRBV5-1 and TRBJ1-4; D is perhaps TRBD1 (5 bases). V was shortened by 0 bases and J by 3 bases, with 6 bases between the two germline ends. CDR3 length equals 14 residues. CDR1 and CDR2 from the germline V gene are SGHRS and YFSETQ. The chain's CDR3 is CASSLVGANEKLFF. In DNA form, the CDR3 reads TGCGCCAGCAGCTTGGTGGGGGCTAATGAAAAACTGTTTTTT.

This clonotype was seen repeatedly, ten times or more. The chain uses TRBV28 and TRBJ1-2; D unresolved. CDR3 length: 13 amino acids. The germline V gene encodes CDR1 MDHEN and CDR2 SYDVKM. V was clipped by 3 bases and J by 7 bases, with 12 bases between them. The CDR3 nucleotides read TGTGCCAGCAGTTTTGTCAGACACGCTGGCTACACCTTC. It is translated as CASSFVRHAGYTF.

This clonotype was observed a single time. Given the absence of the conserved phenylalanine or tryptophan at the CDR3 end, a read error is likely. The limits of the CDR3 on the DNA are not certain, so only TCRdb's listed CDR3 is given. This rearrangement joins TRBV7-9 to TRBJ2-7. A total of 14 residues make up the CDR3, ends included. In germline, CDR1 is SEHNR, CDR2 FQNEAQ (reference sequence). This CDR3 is CASSFSGSSYEQYS.

The CDR3 sequence is CASRKAGQGSHEQFF. The DNA for the CDR3 is TGTGCCAGCAGGAAAGCCGGACAGGGATCCCATGAGCAGTTCTTC. This chain uses TRBV5-4 with TRBJ2-1, with 8 bases identical to TRBD1. From germline, CDR1 is SGHNT and CDR2 YYREEE (reference sequence). The CDR3 sequence is 15 residues long. J was trimmed by 8 bases and V by 5 bases; bases with no gene match: 12. The variable domain in full, completed from reference TRBV5-4 and TRBJ2-1, reads ETGVTQSPTHLIKTRGQQVTLRCSSQSGHNTVSWYQQALGQGPQFIFQYYREEENGRGNFPPRFSGLQFPNYSSELNVNALELDDSALYLCASRKAGQGSHEQFFGPGTRLTVL.

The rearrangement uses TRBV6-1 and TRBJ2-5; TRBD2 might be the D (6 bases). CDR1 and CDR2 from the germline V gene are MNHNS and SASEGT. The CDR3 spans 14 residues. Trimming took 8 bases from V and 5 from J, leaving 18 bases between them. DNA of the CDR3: TGTGCCAGCCCCGGGACTGGACGTCGGGAGACCCAGTACTTC. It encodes CASPGTGRRETQYF.

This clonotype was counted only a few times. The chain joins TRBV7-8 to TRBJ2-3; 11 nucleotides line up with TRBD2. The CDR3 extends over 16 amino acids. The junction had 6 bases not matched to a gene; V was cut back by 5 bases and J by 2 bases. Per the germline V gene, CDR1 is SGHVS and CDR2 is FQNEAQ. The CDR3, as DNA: TGTGCCAGCAGCGTCCAGACTAGCGGGACCACAGATACGCAGTATTTT. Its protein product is CASSVQTSGTTDTQYF. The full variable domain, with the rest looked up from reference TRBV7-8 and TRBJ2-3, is GAGVSQSPRYKVAKRGQDVALRCDPISGHVSLFWYQQALGQGPEFLTYFQNEAQLDKSGLPSDRFFAERPEGSVSTLKIQRTQQEDSAVYLCASSVQTSGTTDTQYFGPGTRLTVL.

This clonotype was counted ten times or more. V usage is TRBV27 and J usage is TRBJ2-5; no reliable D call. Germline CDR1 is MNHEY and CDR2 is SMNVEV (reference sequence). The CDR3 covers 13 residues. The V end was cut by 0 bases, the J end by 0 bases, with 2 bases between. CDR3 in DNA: TGTGCCAGCAGTTTATCGTACCAAGAGACCCAGTACTTC. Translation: CASSLSYQETQYF.

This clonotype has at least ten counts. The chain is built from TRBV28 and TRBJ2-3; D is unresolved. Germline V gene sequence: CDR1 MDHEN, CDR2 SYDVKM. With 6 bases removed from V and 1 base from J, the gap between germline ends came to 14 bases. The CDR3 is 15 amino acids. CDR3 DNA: TGTGCCAGCAGGCCACACCGAAAGGGCACAGATACGCAGTATTTT. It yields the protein CASRPHRKGTDTQYF.

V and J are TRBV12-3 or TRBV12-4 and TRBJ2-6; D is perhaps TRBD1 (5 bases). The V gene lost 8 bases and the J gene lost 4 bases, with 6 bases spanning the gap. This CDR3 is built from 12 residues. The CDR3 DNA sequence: TGTGCCAGCGGGGCCGGGGCCAACGTCCTGACTTTC. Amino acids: CASGAGANVLTF.

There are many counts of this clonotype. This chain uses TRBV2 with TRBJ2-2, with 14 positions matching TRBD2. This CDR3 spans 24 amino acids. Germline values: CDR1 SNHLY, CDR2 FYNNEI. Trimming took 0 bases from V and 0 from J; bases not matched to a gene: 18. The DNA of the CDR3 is TGTGCCAGCAGTGAAGCAGGACGGCTCACCGGGACTAGCGGGAGATGGCCGAACACCGGGGAGCTGTTTTTT. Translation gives CASSEAGRLTGTSGRWPNTGELFF.

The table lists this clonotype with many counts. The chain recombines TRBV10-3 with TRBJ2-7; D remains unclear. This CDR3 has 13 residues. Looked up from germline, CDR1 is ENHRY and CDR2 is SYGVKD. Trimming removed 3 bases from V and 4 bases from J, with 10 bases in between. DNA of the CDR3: TGTGCCATCAGTGATGTTCCGTTTTACGAGCAGTACTTC. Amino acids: CAISDVPFYEQYF.

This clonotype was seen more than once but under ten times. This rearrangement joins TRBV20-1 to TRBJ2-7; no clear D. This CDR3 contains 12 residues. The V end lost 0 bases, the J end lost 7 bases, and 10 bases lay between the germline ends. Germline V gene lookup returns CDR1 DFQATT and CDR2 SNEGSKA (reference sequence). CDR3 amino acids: CSARDRPLEQYF. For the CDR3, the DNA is TGCAGTGCTAGAGATCGGCCGTTGGAGCAGTACTTC.

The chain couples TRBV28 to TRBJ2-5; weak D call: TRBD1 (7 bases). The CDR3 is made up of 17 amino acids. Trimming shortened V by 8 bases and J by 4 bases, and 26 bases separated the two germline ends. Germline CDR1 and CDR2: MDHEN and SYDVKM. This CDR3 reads CASGDPGAGGVGETQYF. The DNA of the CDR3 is TGTGCCAGCGGGGACCCGGGGGCAGGGGGAGTGGGAGAGACCCAGTACTTC.

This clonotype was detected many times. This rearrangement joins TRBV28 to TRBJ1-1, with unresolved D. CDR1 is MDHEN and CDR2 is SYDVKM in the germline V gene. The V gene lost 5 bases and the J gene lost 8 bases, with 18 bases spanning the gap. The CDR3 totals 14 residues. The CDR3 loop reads CASSLPGPQREAFF. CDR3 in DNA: TGTGCCAGCAGTCTACCCGGGCCCCAGAGGGAAGCTTTCTTT. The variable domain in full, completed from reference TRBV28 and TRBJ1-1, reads DVKVTQSSRYLVKRTGEKVFLECVQDMDHENMFWYRQDPGLGLRLIYFSYDVKMKEKGDIPEGYSVSREKKERFSLILESASTNQTSMYLCASSLPGPQREAFFGQGTRLTVV.

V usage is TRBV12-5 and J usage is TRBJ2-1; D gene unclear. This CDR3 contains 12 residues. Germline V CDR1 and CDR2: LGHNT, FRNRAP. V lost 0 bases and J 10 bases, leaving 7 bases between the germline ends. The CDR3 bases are TGTGCTAGTGGTTTGGTATCCGAGGAGCAGTTCTTC. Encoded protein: CASGLVSEEQFF.

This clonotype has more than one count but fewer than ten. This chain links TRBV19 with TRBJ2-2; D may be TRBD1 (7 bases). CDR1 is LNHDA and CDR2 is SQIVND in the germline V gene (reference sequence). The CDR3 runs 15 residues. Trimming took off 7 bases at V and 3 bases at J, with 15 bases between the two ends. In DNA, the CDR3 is TGTGCCAGTAAGGAGGGCAGGGGGTACACCGGGGAGCTGTTTTTT. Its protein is CASKEGRGYTGELFF. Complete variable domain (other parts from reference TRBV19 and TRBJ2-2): DGGITQSPKYLFRKEGQNVTLSCEQNLNHDAMYWYRQDPGQGLRLIYYSQIVNDFQKGDIAEGYSVSREKKESFPLTVTSAQKNPTAFYLCASKEGRGYTGELFFGEGSRLTVL.

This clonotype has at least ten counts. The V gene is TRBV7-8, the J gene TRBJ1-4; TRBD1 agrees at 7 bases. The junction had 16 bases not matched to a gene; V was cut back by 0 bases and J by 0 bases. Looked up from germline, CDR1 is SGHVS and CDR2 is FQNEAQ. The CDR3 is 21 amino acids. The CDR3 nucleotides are TGTGCCAGCAGCTTAGCTCCCGAAACAGGGGAATACCCTCCAACTAATGAAAAACTGTTTTTT. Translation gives CASSLAPETGEYPPTNEKLFF.

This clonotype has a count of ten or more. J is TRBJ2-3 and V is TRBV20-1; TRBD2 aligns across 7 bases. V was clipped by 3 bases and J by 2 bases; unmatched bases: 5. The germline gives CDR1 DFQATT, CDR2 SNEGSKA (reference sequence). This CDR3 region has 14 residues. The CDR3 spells CSASRAGITDTQYF. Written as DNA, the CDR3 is TGCAGTGCTAGCCGAGCGGGGATCACAGATACGCAGTATTTT.

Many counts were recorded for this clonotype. The CDR3 DNA is TGTGCCAGCAGTCAAATACAGGGAGCTGGAAACACCATATATTTT. Amino acid sequence: CASSQIQGAGNTIYF. The chain recombines TRBV2 with TRBJ1-3, with D possibly matching TRBD1 (6 bases). This CDR3 contains 15 residues. Germline CDR1 SNHLY, CDR2 FYNNEI. Between the trimmed V and J ends, which lost 5 bases and 2 bases, there was a span of 13 bases.

CDR3 protein: CASTLLKTGLNQPQHF. The CDR3 coding sequence is TGTGCCAGCACCCTCCTAAAGACAGGCCTCAATCAGCCCCAGCATTTT. This chain connects TRBV28 to TRBJ1-5, with D maybe TRBD1 (6 bases). The germline V gene has CDR1 MDHEN and CDR2 SYDVKM. Trimming took 7 bases from V and 3 from J, leaving 19 bases between them. This CDR3 is built from 16 residues.

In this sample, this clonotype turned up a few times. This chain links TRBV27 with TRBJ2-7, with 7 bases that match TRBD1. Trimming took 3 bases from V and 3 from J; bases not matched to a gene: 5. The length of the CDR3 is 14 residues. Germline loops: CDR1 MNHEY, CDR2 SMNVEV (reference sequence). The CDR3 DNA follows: TGTGCCAGCAGTTTCGGCAGGGGGTACTACGAGCAGTACTTC. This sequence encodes CASSFGRGYYEQYF.